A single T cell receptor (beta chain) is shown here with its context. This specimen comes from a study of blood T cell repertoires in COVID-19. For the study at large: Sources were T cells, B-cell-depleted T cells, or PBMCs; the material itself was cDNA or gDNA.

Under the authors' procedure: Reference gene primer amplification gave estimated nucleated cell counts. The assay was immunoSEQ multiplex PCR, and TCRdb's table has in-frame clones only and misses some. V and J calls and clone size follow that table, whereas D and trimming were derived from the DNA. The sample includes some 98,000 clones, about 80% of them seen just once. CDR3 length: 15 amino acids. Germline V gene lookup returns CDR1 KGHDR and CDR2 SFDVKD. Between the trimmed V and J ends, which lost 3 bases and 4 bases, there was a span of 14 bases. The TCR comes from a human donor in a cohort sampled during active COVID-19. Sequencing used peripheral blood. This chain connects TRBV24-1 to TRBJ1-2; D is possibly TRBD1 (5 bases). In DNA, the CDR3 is TGTGCCACCAGTGATGGGACGCGGCGGGGCTATGGCTACACCTTC. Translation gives CATSDGTRRGYGYTF.